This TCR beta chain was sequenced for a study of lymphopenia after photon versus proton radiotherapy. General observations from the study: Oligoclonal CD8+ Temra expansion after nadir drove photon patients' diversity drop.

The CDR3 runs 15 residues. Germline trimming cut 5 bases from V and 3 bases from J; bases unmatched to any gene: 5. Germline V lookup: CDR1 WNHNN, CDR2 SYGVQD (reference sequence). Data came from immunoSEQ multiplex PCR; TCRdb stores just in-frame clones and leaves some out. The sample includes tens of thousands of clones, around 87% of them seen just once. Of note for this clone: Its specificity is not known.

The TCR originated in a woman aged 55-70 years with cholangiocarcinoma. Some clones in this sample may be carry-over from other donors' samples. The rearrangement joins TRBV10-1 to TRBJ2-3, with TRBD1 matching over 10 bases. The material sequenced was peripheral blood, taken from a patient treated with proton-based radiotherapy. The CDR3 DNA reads TGCGCCAGCAGTTGGACAGGGGGGAATACAGATACGCAGTATTTT. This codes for CASSWTGGNTDTQYF.